The clone carrying this TCR beta chain was observed at least ten times. Its target is not known. The data stem from a study of blood T cells in healthy people across ages. Study-wide findings and caveats: Significant beta diversity loss was already apparent by age roughly 40, declining roughly linearly. Bulk PBMC profiling left naive and antigen-experienced comparisons inconclusive. Investigators viewed diversity estimates from one million T cells as underestimates, the study reported.

Isolation of PBMCs gave at least 6 million cells per sample. PCR was performed a second time for roughly 7 to 11 cycles using a sample-barcoded 5' primer and a J-beta primer mix. Via MiXCR, TCRdb re-called the 5' RACE reads, giving one row per CDR3 protein. The sample records approximately 810,000 distinct CDR3 sequences, roughly 26% being singletons. CDR1 is SGHTA, CDR2 FQGNSA, per germline. The CDR3 loop spans 12 amino acids. The V gene lost 7 bases and the J gene lost 5 bases, with 9 bases spanning the gap. This sequence joins TRBV7-2 and TRBJ2-1; D might be TRBD2 (5 bases). The origin of this receptor is an elderly woman in good health. The sample consisted of blood. The CDR3 DNA follows: TGTGCCAGCAAAAAGGGAGACAATGAGCAGTTCTTC. Its protein is CASKKGDNEQFF. The full variable domain, with the rest looked up from reference TRBV7-2 and TRBJ2-1, is GAGVSQSPSNKVTEKGKDVELRCDPISGHTALYWYRQSLGQGLEFLIYFQGNSAPDKSGLPSDRFSAERTGGSVSTLTIQRTQQEDSAVYLCASKKGDNEQFFGPGTRLTVL.